This is a list of T cell receptor beta chains from one sample in a study of post-analysis software for immune sequencing data. TCRdb itself ran the PCR reads through MiXCR, one entry per CDR3 protein. The sample records more than 500,000 distinct CDR3 sequences, less than 40% being singletons. The specimen sequenced was blood. These receptors all stem from a girl aged 2-17 years with multiple sclerosis. The CDR3 runs from the conserved cysteine through the conserved F or W. Each record gives: V gene, J gene, clone size, CDR3 protein. Not all rows give a size; the values are once, few, many and, for expanded clones, a class.

>TRBV15|TRBJ1-1|few
CATSRGGGLNTEAFF
>TRBV6-1|TRBJ2-5|-
CASSEAPEGETQYF
>TRBV4-1|TRBJ2-3|-
CASSQGHFQTDTQYF
>TRBV12-3/TRBV12-4|TRBJ2-5|once
CASTRTRAETQYF
>TRBV3-1|TRBJ1-3|few
CASSQDRSSGNTIYF
>TRBV6-2/TRBV6-3|TRBJ1-5|few
CASGLGQSNQPQHF
>TRBV6-2/TRBV6-3|TRBJ2-2|-
CASSHVYRTGELFF
>TRBV20-1|TRBJ1-6|-
CSADGGSYNSPLHF
>TRBV21-1|TRBJ2-7|few
CASTSPRGGTEQYF
>TRBV7-6|TRBJ1-1|-
CASSIGHQGTEAFF
>TRBV4-1|TRBJ1-2|-
CASSQDQGEAQGRGYTF
>TRBV5-1|TRBJ2-7|-
CASSGVSTAPHEQYF
>TRBV20-1|TRBJ2-5|-
CSASELAGRSETQYF
>TRBV12-3/TRBV12-4|TRBJ1-1|-
CASSSLDRRDTEAFF
>TRBV27|-|-
CASSLAMPYEQYF
>TRBV7-9|TRBJ1-1|few
CTSSPGRSAGVNTEAFF
>TRBV5-1|TRBJ2-1|-
CASSPSGLAGRGEQFF
>TRBV14|TRBJ2-1|-
CASSSHDRVRGQFF
>TRBV6-2/TRBV6-3|TRBJ2-7|-
CASSSRSYEQYF
>TRBV20-1|-|-
CSAIGLASGPFQETQFF
>TRBV12-3/TRBV12-4|TRBJ2-7|-
CASKDLYEQYF
>TRBV6-1|TRBJ2-1|-
CASSEGQGRIYEQFF
>TRBV7-9|TRBJ1-2|-
CASRDLPRDGYTF
>TRBV12-3/TRBV12-4|TRBJ2-7|few
CASSSGTGGWSSYEQYF
>TRBV7-9|TRBJ2-1|-
CASSPPGTGEQFF
>TRBV12-3/TRBV12-4|TRBJ1-4|-
CASSSTGNGYNEKLFF
>TRBV4-2|TRBJ2-3|few
CASSSATSLLTDTQYF
>TRBV5-1|TRBJ1-1|-
CASTAGGNTEAFF
>TRBV10-2|TRBJ2-1|many
CASSRAGGPSYNEQFF
>TRBV28|TRBJ2-4|-
CASRASAKNIQYF
>TRBV6-6|TRBJ2-3|few
CASTTHDRPDTQYF
>TRBV3-1|TRBJ2-1|-
CASSQDRSGRINEQFF
>TRBV5-1|TRBJ2-1|few
CASSQLAGGPGGEQFF
>TRBV7-2|TRBJ2-3|few
CASSLEPGTDSTDTQYF
>TRBV3-1|TRBJ2-2|once
CASSQGRAGTGELFF
>TRBV10-3|TRBJ2-3|-
CAISESSGTLSSSTQYF
>TRBV12-3/TRBV12-4|TRBJ2-2|few
CASRLAGTGELFF
>TRBV5-5|TRBJ2-7|many
CASSLGGQGFEQYF
>TRBV15|TRBJ1-6|few
CATSPLEGRGHNRPLHF
>TRBV29-1|TRBJ2-2|many
CSVRLAGTGELFF
>TRBV12-3/TRBV12-4|TRBJ2-7|-
CASKRGVEETRYF
>TRBV7-2|TRBJ1-2|-
CASSTQPGRDGYTF
>TRBV6-2/TRBV6-3|TRBJ1-1|once
CASTYPVGGTFEAFF
>TRBV13|TRBJ2-1|-
CASSLGGPEQFF
>TRBV5-1|TRBJ2-2|-
CASSPARGQGNTGELFF
>TRBV6-2/TRBV6-3|TRBJ2-5|many
CASSYSARVQETQYF
>TRBV6-1|TRBJ1-4|once
CASGPGWATNEKLFF
>TRBV3-1|TRBJ2-5|-
CASSPFKGGTQYF
>TRBV5-1|TRBJ2-2|-
CASSWTSGGANTGELFF
>TRBV20-1|TRBJ2-1|few
CMTDGYNEQFF